The clone carrying this T cell receptor beta chain was seen only a few times. Amplifying from RNA transcripts, the study obtained TCR beta CDR3 regions. HTBI primers were used in a first-round RT-PCR, which preceded a second-round multiplex PCR. TCRdb used MiXCR to reprocess the multiplex PCR reads, holding one entry per CDR3 protein. The data show about 500,000 distinct CDR3 sequences, roughly 14% seen once. This sample was included in a study of Graves' ophthalmopathy and Graves' hyperthyroidism. CAS ≥3, NOSPECS ≥4, moderate-to-severe activity and duration under 3 months marked donors with ophthalmopathy. Diagnostic conclusions were grounded in clinical symptoms, serum thyroxine, TRAb, thyroid ultrasound and orbital computed tomography. This CDR3 is built from 15 residues. V lost 3 bases, J lost 5 bases, and 6 bases stayed unmatched. In germline, CDR1 is SGHTA, CDR2 FQGNSA.

The chain uses TRBV7-2 and TRBJ1-3; 8 bases fit TRBD1. This TCR derives from a woman under 40 with Graves' ophthalmopathy. The sample consisted of blood. CDR3 region: CASSFGQGARNTIYF. The CDR3 DNA sequence: TGTGCCAGCAGCTTCGGCCAGGGGGCCAGAAACACCATATATTTT. The full variable domain, rest sourced from reference TRBV7-2 and TRBJ1-3, is GAGVSQSPSNKVTEKGKDVELRCDPISGHTALYWYRQSLGQGLEFLIYFQGNSAPDKSGLPSDRFSAERTGGSVSTLTIQRTQQEDSAVYLCASSFGQGARNTIYFGEGSWLTVV.